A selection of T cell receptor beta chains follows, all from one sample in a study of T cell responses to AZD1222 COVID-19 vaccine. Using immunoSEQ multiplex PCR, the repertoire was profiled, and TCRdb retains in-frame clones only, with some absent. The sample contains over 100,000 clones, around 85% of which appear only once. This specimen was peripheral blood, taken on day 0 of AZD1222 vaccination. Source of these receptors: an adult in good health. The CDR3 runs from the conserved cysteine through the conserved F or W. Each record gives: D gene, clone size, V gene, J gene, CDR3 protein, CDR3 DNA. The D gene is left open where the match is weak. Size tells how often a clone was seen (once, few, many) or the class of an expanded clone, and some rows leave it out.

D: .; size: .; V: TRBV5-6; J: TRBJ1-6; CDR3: CASSYQVRTNSPLHF; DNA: TGTGCCAGCAGCTATCAGGTCAGGACAAATTCACCCCTCCACTTT
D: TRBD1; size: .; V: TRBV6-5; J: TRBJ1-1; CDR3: CASGQGATEAFF; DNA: TGTGCCAGCGGACAGGGGGCCACTGAAGCTTTCTTT
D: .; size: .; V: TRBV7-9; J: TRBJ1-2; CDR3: CASSLAGWREGYTF; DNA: TGTGCCAGCAGCTTAGCGGGATGGAGAGAAGGCTACACCTTC
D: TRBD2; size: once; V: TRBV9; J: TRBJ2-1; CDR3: CASSPGASGSHNEQFF; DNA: TGTGCCAGCAGCCCCGGGGCTAGCGGGAGTCACAATGAGCAGTTCTTC
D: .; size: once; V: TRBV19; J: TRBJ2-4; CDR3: CASNKRGGRDIQYF; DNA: TGTGCCAGTAATAAGAGGGGGGGAAGAGACATTCAGTACTTC
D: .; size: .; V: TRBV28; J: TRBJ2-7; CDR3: CASSLNRYEQYF; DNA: TGTGCCAGCAGTTTAAACAGATACGAGCAGTACTTC
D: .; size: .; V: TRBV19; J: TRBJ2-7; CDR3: CASSIGGRSSYEQYF; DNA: TGTGCCAGTAGTATAGGGGGGAGGAGCTCCTACGAGCAGTACTTC
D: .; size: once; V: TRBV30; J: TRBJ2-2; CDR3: CAWGASGGPTGELFF; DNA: TGTGCCTGGGGGGCCAGCGGCGGACCCACCGGGGAGCTGTTTTTT
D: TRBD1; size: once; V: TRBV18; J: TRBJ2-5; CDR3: CASSPLGQGARLETQYF; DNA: TGTGCCAGCTCACCATTGGGACAGGGGGCGCGTTTAGAGACCCAGTACTTC
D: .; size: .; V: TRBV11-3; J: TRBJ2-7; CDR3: CASSPGRGTSSYEQYF; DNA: TGTGCCAGCAGCCCCGGGCGGGGTACCTCCTCCTACGAGCAGTACTTC
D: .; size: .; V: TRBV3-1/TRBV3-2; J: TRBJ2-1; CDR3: CASSPSSWGSYNEQFF; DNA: TGTGCCAGCAGCCCGTCGAGCTGGGGCTCCTACAATGAGCAGTTCTTC
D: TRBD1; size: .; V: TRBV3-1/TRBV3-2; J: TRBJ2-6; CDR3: CASSFGTGASGANVLTF; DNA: TGTGCCAGCAGCTTTGGGACAGGAGCCTCTGGGGCCAACGTCCTGACTTTC
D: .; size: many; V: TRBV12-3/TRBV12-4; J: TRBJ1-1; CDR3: CASRPITGTEAFF; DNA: TGTGCCAGCAGGCCCATAACAGGGACTGAAGCTTTCTTT
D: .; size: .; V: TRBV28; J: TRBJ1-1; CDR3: CASSSLHTFLRSTEAFF; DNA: TGTGCCAGCAGTTCATTACACACCTTCCTCCGAAGCACTGAAGCTTTCTTT
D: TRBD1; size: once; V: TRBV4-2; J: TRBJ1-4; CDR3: CASSQDNRGDEKLFF; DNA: TGTGCCAGCAGCCAAGACAACAGGGGAGATGAAAAACTGTTTTTT
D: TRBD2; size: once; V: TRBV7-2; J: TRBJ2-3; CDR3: CASSSRLAGRSDTQYF; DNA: TGTGCCAGCAGCTCGAGACTAGCGGGGCGTTCAGATACGCAGTATTTT
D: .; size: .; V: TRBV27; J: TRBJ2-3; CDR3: CASRRAPSTDTQYF; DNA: TGTGCCAGCAGGAGGGCCCCTAGCACAGATACGCAGTATTTT
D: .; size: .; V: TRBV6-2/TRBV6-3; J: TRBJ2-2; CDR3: CASSPLVGSAGELFF; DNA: TGTGCCAGCAGCCCCCTGGTGGGATCAGCCGGGGAGCTGTTTTTT
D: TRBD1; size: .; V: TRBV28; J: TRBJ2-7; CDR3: CASSSPTGAMYEQYF; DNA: TGTGCCAGCAGTTCCCCAACAGGGGCGATGTACGAGCAGTACTTC
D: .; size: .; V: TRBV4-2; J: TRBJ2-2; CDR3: CASSQGDLGSDTGELFF; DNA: TGTGCCAGCAGCCAAGGGGACCTGGGGTCTGACACCGGGGAGCTGTTTTTT
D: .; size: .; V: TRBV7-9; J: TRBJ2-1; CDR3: CASSFGATIGNEQFF; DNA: TGTGCCAGCAGCTTCGGTGCCACCATAGGCAATGAGCAGTTCTTC
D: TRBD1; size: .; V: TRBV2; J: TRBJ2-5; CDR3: CASRGQGASGETQYF; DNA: TGTGCCAGCAGGGGACAGGGGGCCAGTGGTGAGACCCAGTACTTC
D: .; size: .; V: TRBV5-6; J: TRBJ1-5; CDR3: CASSLALLADQPQHF; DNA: TGTGCCAGCAGCTTGGCCCTTTTGGCGGATCAGCCCCAGCATTTT
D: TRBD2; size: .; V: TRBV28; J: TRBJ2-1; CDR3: CASSPRTSGRYNEQFF; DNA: TGTGCCAGCAGTCCCCGGACTAGCGGGAGATACAATGAGCAGTTCTTC
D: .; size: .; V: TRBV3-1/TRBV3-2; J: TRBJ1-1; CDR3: CASSRGFGEAFF; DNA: TGTGCCAGCAGCCGGGGGTTTGGTGAAGCTTTCTTT
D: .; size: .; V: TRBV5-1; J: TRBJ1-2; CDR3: CASSLGAGVTNYGYTF; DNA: TGCGCCAGCAGCTTGGGGGCAGGGGTAACTAACTATGGCTACACCTTC
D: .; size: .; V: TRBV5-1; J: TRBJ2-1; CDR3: CASSIGSIAGEQFF; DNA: TGCGCCAGCAGCATTGGTTCGATCGCGGGTGAGCAGTTCTTC
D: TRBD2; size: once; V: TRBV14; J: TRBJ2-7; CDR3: CASSQSLAGGEQYF; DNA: TGTGCCAGCAGCCAAAGCCTAGCGGGGGGTGAGCAGTACTTC